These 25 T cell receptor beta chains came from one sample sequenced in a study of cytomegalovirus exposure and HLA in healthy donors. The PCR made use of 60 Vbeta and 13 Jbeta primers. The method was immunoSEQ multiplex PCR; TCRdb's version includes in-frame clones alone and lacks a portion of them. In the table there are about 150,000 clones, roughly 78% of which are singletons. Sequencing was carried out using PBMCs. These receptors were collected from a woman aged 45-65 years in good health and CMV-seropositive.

The CDR3 sequence: CASSFGVAGGRQETQYF. CDR3 nucleotides: TGTGCCAGCAGCTTTGGAGTAGCGGGGGGCAGGCAAGAGACCCAGTACTTC. The chain couples TRBV11-2 to TRBJ2-5; TRBD2 matches at 10 bases. CDR1 is SGHAT and CDR2 is FQNNGV in the germline V gene. The V segment lost 3 bases and the J segment 2 bases; nucleotides outside the gene matches: 9. The CDR3 length is 17 residues. The complete variable domain, with remaining parts taken from reference TRBV11-2 and TRBJ2-5, reads EAGVAQSPRYKIIEKRQSVAFWCNPISGHATLYWYQQILGQGPKLLIQFQNNGVVDDSQLPKDRFSAERLKGVDSTLKIQPAKLEDSAVYLCASSFGVAGGRQETQYFGPGTRLLVL.

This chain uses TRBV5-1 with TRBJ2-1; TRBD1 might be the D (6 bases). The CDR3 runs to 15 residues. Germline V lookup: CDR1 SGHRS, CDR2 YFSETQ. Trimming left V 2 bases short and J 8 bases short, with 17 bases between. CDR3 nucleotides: TGCGCCAGCAGCTTTAACCCAGGGGTGGAGGATGAGCAGTTCTTC. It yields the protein CASSFNPGVEDEQFF.

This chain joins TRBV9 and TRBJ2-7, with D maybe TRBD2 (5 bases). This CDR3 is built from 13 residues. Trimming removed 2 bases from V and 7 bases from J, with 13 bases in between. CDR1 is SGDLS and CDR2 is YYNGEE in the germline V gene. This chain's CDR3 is CASSVDSPWEQYF. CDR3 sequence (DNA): TGTGCCAGCAGCGTGGACTCCCCCTGGGAGCAGTACTTC.

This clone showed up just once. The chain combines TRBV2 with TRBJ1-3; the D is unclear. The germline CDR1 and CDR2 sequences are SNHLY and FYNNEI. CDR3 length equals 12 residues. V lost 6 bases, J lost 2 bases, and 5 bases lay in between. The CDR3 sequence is CASRATGNTIYF. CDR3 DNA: TGTGCCAGCAGGGCAACTGGAAACACCATATATTTT.

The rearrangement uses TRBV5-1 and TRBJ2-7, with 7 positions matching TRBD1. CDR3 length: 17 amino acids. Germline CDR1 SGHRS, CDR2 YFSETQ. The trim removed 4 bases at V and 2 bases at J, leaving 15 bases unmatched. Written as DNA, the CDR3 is TGCGCCAGCAGCCTGACCCCAGAGGACAGGCCCCCCTACGAGCAGTACTTC. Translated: CASSLTPEDRPPYEQYF.

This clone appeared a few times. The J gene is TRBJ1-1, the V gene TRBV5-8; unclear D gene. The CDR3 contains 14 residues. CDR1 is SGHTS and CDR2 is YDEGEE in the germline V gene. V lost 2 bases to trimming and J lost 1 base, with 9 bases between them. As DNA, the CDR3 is TGTGCCAGCAGCTTTCGAGGAAAGAACACTGAAGCTTTCTTT. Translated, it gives CASSFRGKNTEAFF. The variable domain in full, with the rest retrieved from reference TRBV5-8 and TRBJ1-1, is EAGVTQSPTHLIKTRGQQATLRCSPISGHTSVYWYQQALGLGLQFLLWYDEGEERNRGNFPPRFSGRQFPNYSSELNVNALELEDSALYLCASSFRGKNTEAFFGQGTRLTVV.

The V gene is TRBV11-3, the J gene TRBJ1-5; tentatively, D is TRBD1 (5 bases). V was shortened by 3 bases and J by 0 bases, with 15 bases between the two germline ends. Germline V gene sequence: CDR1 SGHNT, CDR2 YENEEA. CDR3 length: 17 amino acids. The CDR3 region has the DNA TGTGCCAGCAGCTTTACTCCAGGGCTTTATAGCAATCAGCCCCAGCATTTT. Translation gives CASSFTPGLYSNQPQHF.

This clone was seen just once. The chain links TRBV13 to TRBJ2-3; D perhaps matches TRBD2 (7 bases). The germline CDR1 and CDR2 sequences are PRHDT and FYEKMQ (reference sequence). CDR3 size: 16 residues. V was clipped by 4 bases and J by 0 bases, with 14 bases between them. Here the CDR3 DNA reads TGTGCCAGCAGCTCGAGGGGGGGAATAAGCACAGATACGCAGTATTTT. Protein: CASSSRGGISTDTQYF.

The CDR3 sequence is CASRRTGGGTGELFF. The CDR3 coding sequence is TGTGCCAGCAGGAGGACAGGGGGCGGCACCGGGGAGCTGTTTTTT. The chain carries TRBV11-2 and TRBJ2-2; 11 nucleotides match TRBD1. Germline V gene sequence: CDR1 SGHAT, CDR2 FQNNGV. The V and J ends lost 6 bases and 4 bases, in that order; junction bases with no gene match: 4. The CDR3 sequence is 15 residues long.

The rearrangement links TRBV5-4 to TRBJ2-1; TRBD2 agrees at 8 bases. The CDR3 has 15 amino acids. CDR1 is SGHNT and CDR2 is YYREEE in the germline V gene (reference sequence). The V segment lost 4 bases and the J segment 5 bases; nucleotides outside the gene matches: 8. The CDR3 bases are TGTGCCAGCAGCCACGGGGCGGGGGGACACAATGAGCAGTTCTTC. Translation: CASSHGAGGHNEQFF.

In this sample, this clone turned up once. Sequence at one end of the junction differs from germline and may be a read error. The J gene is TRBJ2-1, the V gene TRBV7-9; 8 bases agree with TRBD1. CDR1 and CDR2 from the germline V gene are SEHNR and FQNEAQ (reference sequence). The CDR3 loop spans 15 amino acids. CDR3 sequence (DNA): TGTTCCAGCAGCTTGTCCGGGACAGGTGGGGGTGAGCAGTTCTTC. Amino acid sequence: CSSSLSGTGGGEQFF.

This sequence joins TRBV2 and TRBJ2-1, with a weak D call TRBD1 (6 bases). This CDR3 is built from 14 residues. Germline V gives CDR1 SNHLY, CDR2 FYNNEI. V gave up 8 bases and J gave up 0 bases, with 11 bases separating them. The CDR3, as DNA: TGTGCCAGCCAAAAGGACAGCTCCTACAATGAGCAGTTCTTC. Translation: CASQKDSSYNEQFF.

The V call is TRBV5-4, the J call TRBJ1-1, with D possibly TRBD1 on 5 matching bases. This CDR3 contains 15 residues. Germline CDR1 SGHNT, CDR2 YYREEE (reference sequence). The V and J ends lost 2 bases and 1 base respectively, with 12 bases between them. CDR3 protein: CASSFEEGKNTEAFF. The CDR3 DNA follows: TGTGCCAGCAGCTTCGAGGAGGGGAAGAACACTGAAGCTTTCTTT.

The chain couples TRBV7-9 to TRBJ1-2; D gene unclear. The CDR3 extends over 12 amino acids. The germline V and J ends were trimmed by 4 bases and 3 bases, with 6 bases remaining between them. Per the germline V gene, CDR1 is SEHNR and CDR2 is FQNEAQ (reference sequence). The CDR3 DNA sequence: TGTGCCAGCAGCTCCGTCTACTATGGCTACACCTTC. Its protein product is CASSSVYYGYTF.

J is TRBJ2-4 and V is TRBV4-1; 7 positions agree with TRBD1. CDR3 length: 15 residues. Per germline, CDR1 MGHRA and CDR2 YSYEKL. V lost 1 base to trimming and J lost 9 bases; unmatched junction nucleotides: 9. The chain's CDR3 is CASSQVPQGPGIQYF. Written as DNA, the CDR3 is TGCGCCAGCAGCCAAGTTCCACAGGGGCCCGGCATTCAGTACTTC.

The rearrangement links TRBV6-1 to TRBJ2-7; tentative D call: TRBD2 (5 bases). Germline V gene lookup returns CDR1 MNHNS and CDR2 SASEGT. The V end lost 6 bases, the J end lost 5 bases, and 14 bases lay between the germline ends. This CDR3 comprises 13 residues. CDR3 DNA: TGTGCCAGCAGGGAGGAAGGCGGTAACGAGCAGTACTTC. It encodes CASREEGGNEQYF.

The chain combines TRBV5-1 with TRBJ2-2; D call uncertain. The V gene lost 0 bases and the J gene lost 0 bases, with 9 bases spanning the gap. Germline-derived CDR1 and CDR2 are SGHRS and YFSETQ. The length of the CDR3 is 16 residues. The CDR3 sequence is CASSLGNTANTGELFF. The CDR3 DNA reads TGCGCCAGCAGCTTGGGCAACACCGCGAACACCGGGGAGCTGTTTTTT.

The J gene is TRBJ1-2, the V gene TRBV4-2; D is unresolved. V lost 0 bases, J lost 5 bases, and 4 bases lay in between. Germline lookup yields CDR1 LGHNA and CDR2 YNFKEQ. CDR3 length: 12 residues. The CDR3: CASSQDPYGYTF. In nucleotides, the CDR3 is TGTGCCAGCAGCCAAGACCCTTATGGCTACACCTTC.

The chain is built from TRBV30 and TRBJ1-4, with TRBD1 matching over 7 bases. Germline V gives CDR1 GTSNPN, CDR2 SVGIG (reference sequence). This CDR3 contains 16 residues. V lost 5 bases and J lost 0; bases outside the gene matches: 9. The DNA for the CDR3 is TGTGCCTGGCTACCCAGGGGGTGGGCAACTAATGAAAAACTGTTTTTT. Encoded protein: CAWLPRGWATNEKLFF. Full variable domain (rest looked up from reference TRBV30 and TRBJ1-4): SQTIHQWPATLVQPVGSPLSLECTVEGTSNPNLYWYRQAAGRGLQLLFYSVGIGQISSEVPQNLSASRPQDRQFILSSKKLLLSDSGFYLCAWLPRGWATNEKLFFGSGTQLSVL.

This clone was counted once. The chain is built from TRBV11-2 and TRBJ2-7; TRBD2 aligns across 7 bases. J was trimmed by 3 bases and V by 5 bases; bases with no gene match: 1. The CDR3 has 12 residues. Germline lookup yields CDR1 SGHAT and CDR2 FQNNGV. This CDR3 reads CASSRGVYEQYF. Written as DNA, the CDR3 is TGTGCCAGCAGCCGGGGGGTCTACGAGCAGTACTTC.

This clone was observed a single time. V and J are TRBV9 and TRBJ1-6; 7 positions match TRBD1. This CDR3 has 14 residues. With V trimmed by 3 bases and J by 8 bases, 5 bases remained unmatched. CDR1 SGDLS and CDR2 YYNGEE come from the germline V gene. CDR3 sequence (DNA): TGTGCCAGCAGCGGCCTAACAGGGGATTCACCCCTCCACTTT. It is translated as CASSGLTGDSPLHF.

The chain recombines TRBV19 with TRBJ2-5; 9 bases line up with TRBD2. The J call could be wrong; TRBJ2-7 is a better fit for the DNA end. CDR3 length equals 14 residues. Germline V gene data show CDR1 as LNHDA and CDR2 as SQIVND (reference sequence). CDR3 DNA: TGTGCCAGTAGTACCGGGACTAGCAGTTACGAGCAGTACTTC. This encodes CASSTGTSSYEQYF.

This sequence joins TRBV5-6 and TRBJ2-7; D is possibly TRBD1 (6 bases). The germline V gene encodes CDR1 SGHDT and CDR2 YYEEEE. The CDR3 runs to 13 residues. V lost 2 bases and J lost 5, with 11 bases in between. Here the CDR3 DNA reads TGTGCCAGCAGCTTTTTACAGGGCGACGAGCAGTACTTC. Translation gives CASSFLQGDEQYF.

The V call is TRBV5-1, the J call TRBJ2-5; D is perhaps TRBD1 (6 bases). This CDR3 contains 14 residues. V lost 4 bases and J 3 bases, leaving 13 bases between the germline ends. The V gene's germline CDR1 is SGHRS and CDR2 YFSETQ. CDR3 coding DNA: TGCGCCAGCAGCCCTACGGCAGGGGAAGAGACCCAGTACTTC. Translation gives CASSPTAGEETQYF.

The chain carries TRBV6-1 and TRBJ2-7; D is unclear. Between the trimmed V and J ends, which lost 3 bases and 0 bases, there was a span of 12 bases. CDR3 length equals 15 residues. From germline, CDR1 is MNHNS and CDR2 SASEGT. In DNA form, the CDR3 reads TGTGCCAGCAGTGATGCTTCACAGAGCTCCTACGAGCAGTACTTC. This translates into CASSDASQSSYEQYF.